Below are 19 T cell receptor beta chains sequenced from a single sample in a study of vaccination effects on CD4 cells after COVID-19. Antigen-specific CD4+ T cell clonotypes were called by their expansion after viral peptide-pool culture in ViraFEST. Subsequent to roughly 10 days of culture, CD4+ T cells were isolated. Either the mRNA-1273 or the BNT162b2 vaccine was given to participants as two doses. Method: immunoSEQ multiplex PCR; TCRdb's copy keeps in-frame clones and lacks some. The table lists some 50,000 clones, 65% to 80% of them singletons. These receptors are not linked to any known antigen. The starting material was CD4+ T cells from PBMCs cultured with HCoV-OC43 spike peptides, obtained after COVID-19 vaccination. Indicated subset: HCoV-OC43 spike overlapping peptide pool stimulation. All receptors derive from a human donor who received a COVID-19 vaccine.

This clone was counted only a few times. The chain has TRBV6-5 and TRBJ2-7, with D unresolved. Trimming pared 4 bases from V and 1 base from J, leaving 8 bases between. The germline V gene has CDR1 MNHEY and CDR2 SVGAGI. The CDR3 length is 13 residues. CDR3 in amino acids: CASSFGRSYEQYF. CDR3 sequence (DNA): TGTGCCAGCAGTTTTGGCAGGTCCTACGAGCAGTACTTC.

The genes are TRBV6-4 and TRBJ1-1; D not resolved. The CDR3 sequence is 13 residues long. Per the germline V gene, CDR1 is MRHNA and CDR2 is SNTAGT. Trimming removed 0 bases at V and 1 base at J, with 3 bases between. In nucleotides, the CDR3 is TGTGCCAGCAGTGACTCATCGAACACTGAAGCTTTCTTT. This encodes CASSDSSNTEAFF.

This clone was recorded a few times. The chain is built from TRBV2 and TRBJ1-6; D unresolved. The V gene lost 7 bases and the J gene lost 0 bases, with 10 bases spanning the gap. The CDR3 runs to 15 residues. Germline CDR1 is SNHLY and CDR2 is FYNNEI. Here the CDR3 DNA reads TGTGCCAGCACCGTGGGGAGCTCCTATAATTCACCCCTCCACTTT. It yields the protein CASTVGSSYNSPLHF.

The chain employs TRBV5-4 and TRBJ2-5, with 7 bases matching TRBD1. The CDR3 extends over 14 amino acids. Germline V lookup: CDR1 SGHNT, CDR2 YYREEE (reference sequence). The ends lost 5 bases at V and 3 bases at J; junction bases unmatched: 7. The CDR3 coding sequence is TGTGCCAGCAGGGAAGGGACAGCAGAAGAGACCCAGTACTTC. Amino acid sequence: CASREGTAEETQYF. Full variable domain (rest looked up from reference TRBV5-4 and TRBJ2-5): ETGVTQSPTHLIKTRGQQVTLRCSSQSGHNTVSWYQQALGQGPQFIFQYYREEENGRGNFPPRFSGLQFPNYSSELNVNALELDDSALYLCASREGTAEETQYFGPGTRLLVL.

V usage is TRBV29-1 and J usage is TRBJ2-5; a possible D gene is TRBD1 (7 bases). V was shortened by 8 bases and J by 5 bases, with 21 bases between the two germline ends. There are 14 residues in the CDR3. Looked up from germline, CDR1 is SQVTM and CDR2 is ANQGSEA. CDR3 in amino acids: CSSWGDSEFETQYF. CDR3 nucleotide sequence: TGCAGCTCCTGGGGGGACAGTGAATTCGAGACCCAGTACTTC. Filled out from reference TRBV29-1 and TRBJ2-5, the complete variable domain reads SAVISQKPSRDICQRGTSLTIQCQVDSQVTMMFWYRQQPGQSLTLIATANQGSEATYESGFVIDKFPISRPNLTFSTLTVSNMSPEDSSIYLCSSWGDSEFETQYFGPGTRLLVL.

The chain combines TRBV3-1 (or the pseudogene TRBV3-2) with TRBJ2-3; no firm D call. The V gene's germline CDR1 is LGHDT and CDR2 YNNKEL (reference sequence). This CDR3 is built from 17 residues. V was cut by 0 bases and J by 0 bases, with 13 bases left in between. CDR3 region: CASSQDVSVDSTDTQYF. Here the CDR3 DNA reads TGTGCCAGCAGCCAAGATGTATCAGTGGACAGCACAGATACGCAGTATTTT.

The chain is built from TRBV7-9 and TRBJ2-7; 9 bases match TRBD1. The CDR3 totals 15 residues. In germline, CDR1 is SEHNR, CDR2 FQNEAQ (reference sequence). Unmatched junction bases numbered 8, after V lost 2 bases and J lost 6 bases. CDR3 DNA sequence: TGTGCCAGCAGCTTAACCGGGACAGGGATGGCCGAGCAGTACTTC. Its protein is CASSLTGTGMAEQYF.

The J gene is TRBJ1-2, the V gene TRBV30, with a possible D match to TRBD1 (6 bases). The germline CDR1 and CDR2 sequences are GTSNPN and SVGIG (reference sequence). V dropped 1 base and J dropped 6 bases, with 9 bases sitting between them. This CDR3 has 12 amino acids. CDR3 amino acids: CAWSGQANGYTF. The CDR3 DNA sequence: TGTGCCTGGAGTGGACAGGCGAATGGCTACACCTTC.

This clone was found a few times. V gene TRBV11-2 combines with J gene TRBJ1-4; D remains unclear. This CDR3 spans 17 amino acids. The ends were cut back, 5 bases at V and 0 bases at J, with 16 bases in the middle. From germline, CDR1 is SGHAT and CDR2 FQNNGV. CDR3 residues: CASSHLNAVSTNEKLFF. CDR3 coding DNA: TGTGCCAGCAGCCACCTTAACGCAGTTTCAACTAATGAAAAACTGTTTTTT.

This clone was recorded a few times. The V gene is TRBV9, the J gene TRBJ2-5, with D maybe TRBD2 (6 bases). The germline V gene has CDR1 SGDLS and CDR2 YYNGEE. V was pared by 2 bases and J by 1 base, with 12 bases between. The CDR3 spans 15 residues. In nucleotides, the CDR3 is TGTGCCAGCAGCGTGGGGACTGTGGGCCAAGAGACCCAGTACTTC. This gives the protein CASSVGTVGQETQYF.

This rearrangement joins TRBV7-9 to TRBJ1-1; D ambiguous. The CDR3 runs 15 residues. Trimming left V 1 base short and J 3 bases short, with 12 bases between. CDR1 and CDR2 from the germline V gene are SEHNR and FQNEAQ (reference sequence). This chain's CDR3 is CASSLGGRKYTEAFF. The CDR3 nucleotides read TGTGCCAGCAGCTTAGGAGGGAGAAAGTACACTGAAGCTTTCTTT.

This chain uses TRBV4-2 with TRBJ2-1; 10 bases are a match to TRBD2. Losses at the gene ends were 0 bases for V and 9 bases for J; bases not matched to a gene: 8. CDR3 length: 16 residues. Germline V gene sequence: CDR1 LGHNA, CDR2 YNFKEQ. CDR3 coding DNA: TGTGCCAGCAGCCAAGAGCCAGCGGGAGGGCCGGGTGAGCAGTTCTTC. It yields the protein CASSQEPAGGPGEQFF.

The V and J genes are TRBV5-6 and TRBJ2-5, with D uncertain. The CDR3 is made up of 14 amino acids. Germline V gene lookup returns CDR1 SGHDT and CDR2 YYEEEE. The germline V and J ends were trimmed by 2 bases and 5 bases, with 13 bases remaining between them. The CDR3 DNA follows: TGTGCCAGCAGCTTCTCATGGGGAAGGGAGACCCAGTACTTC. This sequence encodes CASSFSWGRETQYF.

Judged by abundance, this clone is medium-sized. The J gene is TRBJ2-3, the V gene TRBV5-6; D might be TRBD2 (7 bases). CDR3 length: 14 residues. V shed 4 bases and J shed 2 bases, with 11 bases lying between them. From germline, CDR1 is SGHDT and CDR2 YYEEEE. The CDR3 DNA sequence: TGTGCCAGCAGCCGCGGGGGCTTCACAGATACGCAGTATTTT. Its translation: CASSRGGFTDTQYF.

The chain is built from TRBV3-1 (or the pseudogene TRBV3-2) and TRBJ1-2; D may be TRBD1 (6 bases). This CDR3 spans 16 amino acids. Trimming cost V 4 bases and J 4 bases, with 19 bases left between them. Germline V gene sequence: CDR1 LGHDT, CDR2 YNNKEL (reference sequence). CDR3 protein: CASSRGNPGALYGYTF. DNA of the CDR3: TGTGCCAGCAGCCGAGGCAATCCAGGGGCCCTCTATGGCTACACCTTC.

The J gene is TRBJ2-5, the V gene TRBV7-9, with a possible D match to TRBD2 (6 bases). V shed 2 bases and J shed 0 bases, with 10 bases lying between them. CDR3 length equals 15 residues. In germline, CDR1 is SEHNR, CDR2 FQNEAQ (reference sequence). The CDR3 protein is CASSLMGGDQETQYF. CDR3 coding DNA: TGTGCCAGCAGCTTAATGGGGGGAGACCAAGAGACCCAGTACTTC.

The chain links TRBV11-2 to TRBJ2-7, with D maybe TRBD1 (6 bases). The germline gives CDR1 SGHAT, CDR2 FQNNGV. The CDR3 totals 13 residues. V shed 4 bases and J shed 3 bases, with 10 bases lying between them. CDR3 residues: CASSSGHYYEQYF. In nucleotides, the CDR3 is TGTGCCAGCAGCTCGGGACACTACTACGAGCAGTACTTC.

The chain uses TRBV19 and TRBJ1-3, with 10 nucleotides matching TRBD1. The CDR3 loop spans 16 amino acids. V lost 5 bases and J lost 5; bases outside the gene matches: 9. Germline loops: CDR1 LNHDA, CDR2 SQIVND (reference sequence). The CDR3 loop is CASSLRQGAFRNTIYF. The CDR3, as DNA: TGTGCCAGTAGTCTAAGACAGGGGGCCTTTAGAAACACCATATATTTT.

The rearrangement uses TRBV6-5 and TRBJ2-5; D not resolved. Germline values: CDR1 MNHEY, CDR2 SVGAGI. V was pared by 2 bases and J by 2 bases, with 6 bases between. CDR3 length: 13 residues. The CDR3 here is CASSYGLQETQYF. The DNA for the CDR3 is TGTGCCAGCAGTTACGGCCTACAAGAGACCCAGTACTTC.